These 5 T cell receptor beta chains originate from one sample sequenced in a study of identical twins. MiXCR, run by TCRdb on the 5' RACE reads, gives a single entry per CDR3 protein. The sample consists of under 250,000 distinct CDR3 sequences, approximately 9% of them appearing once. Sequenced: memory (CD45RO+) T cells sorted from blood. Receptors were obtained from a woman between 18 and 29 years old in good health.

This clonotype was observed many times. The chain uses TRBV11-2 and TRBJ2-7; a weak D match, TRBD1 (5 bases). The CDR3 is made up of 14 amino acids. V was shortened by 1 base and J by 0 bases, with 7 bases between the two germline ends. Germline V gives CDR1 SGHAT, CDR2 FQNNGV. CDR3 loop: CASSLVDSSYEQYF. The CDR3 bases are TGTGCCAGCAGCTTAGTCGACAGCTCCTACGAGCAGTACTTC.

This clonotype was counted many times. This chain joins TRBV12-3 or TRBV12-4 and TRBJ2-3, with 12 nucleotides matching TRBD2. V gave up 5 bases and J gave up 4 bases; unmatched junction bases: 4. This CDR3 comprises 15 residues. DNA for the CDR3: TGTGCCAGCAGTCCCCGACTAGCGGGGGCAGATACGCAGTATTTT. Protein product: CASSPRLAGADTQYF.

By sample share, this clonotype is medium-sized. V is TRBV11-3 and J is TRBJ2-1; D not certain. With 0 bases removed from V and 8 bases from J, the gap between germline ends came to 8 bases. This CDR3 has 13 residues. Germline V gene data show CDR1 as SGHNT and CDR2 as YENEEA. The CDR3 here is CASSLELGYEQFF. In DNA form, the CDR3 reads TGTGCCAGCAGCTTAGAGCTGGGCTATGAGCAGTTCTTC.

This clonotype was counted between two and nine times. The DNA of the CDR3 is TGCAGCGTCTACACTAGCGGGGGGTACTACAATGAGCAGTTCTTC. Translated: CSVYTSGGYYNEQFF. This sequence joins TRBV29-1 and TRBJ2-1; TRBD2 aligns across 12 bases. V was clipped by 6 bases and J by 3 bases; unmatched bases: 6. The CDR3 runs to 15 residues. The germline V gene encodes CDR1 SQVTM and CDR2 ANQGSEA.

The genes are TRBV25-1 and TRBJ1-1; D unresolved. Germline CDR1 MGHDK, CDR2 SYGVNS. The V end lost 7 bases, the J end lost 3 bases, and 12 bases lay between the germline ends. The CDR3 sequence is 13 residues long. Written as DNA, the CDR3 is TGTGCCAGCAATGGGCGAACCGACACTGAAGCTTTCTTT. Encoded protein: CASNGRTDTEAFF.